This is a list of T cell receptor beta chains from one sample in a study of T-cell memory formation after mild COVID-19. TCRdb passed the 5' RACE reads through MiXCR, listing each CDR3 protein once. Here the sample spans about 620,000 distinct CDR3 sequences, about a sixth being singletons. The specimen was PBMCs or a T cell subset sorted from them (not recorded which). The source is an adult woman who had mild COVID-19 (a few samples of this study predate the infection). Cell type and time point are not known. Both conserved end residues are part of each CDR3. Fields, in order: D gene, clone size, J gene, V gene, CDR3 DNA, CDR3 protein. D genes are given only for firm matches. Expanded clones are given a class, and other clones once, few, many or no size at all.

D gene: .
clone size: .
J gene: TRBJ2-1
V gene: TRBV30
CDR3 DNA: TGTGCCCTCGGGCGGAGCTCCTACAATGAGCAGTTCTTC
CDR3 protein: CALGRSSYNEQFF

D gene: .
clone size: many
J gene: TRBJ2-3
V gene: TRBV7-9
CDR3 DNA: TGTGCCAGCATCTCGAGGGGAGATACGCAGTATTTT
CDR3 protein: CASISRGDTQYF

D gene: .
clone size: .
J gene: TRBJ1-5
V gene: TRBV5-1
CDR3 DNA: TGCGCCAGCAGCTTGTTTGCCCGGGAGAGCAATCAGCCCCAGCATTTT
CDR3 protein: CASSLFARESNQPQHF

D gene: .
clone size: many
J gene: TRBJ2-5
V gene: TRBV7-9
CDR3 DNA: TGTGCCAGCAGCTCGTCTACAGGGGAGACCCAGTACTTC
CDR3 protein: CASSSSTGETQYF

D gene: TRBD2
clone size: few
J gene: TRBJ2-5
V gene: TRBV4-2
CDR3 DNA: TGTGCCAGCAGCCACGGACTAGCGGGAGGCCGGGAGACCCAGTACTTC
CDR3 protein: CASSHGLAGGRETQYF

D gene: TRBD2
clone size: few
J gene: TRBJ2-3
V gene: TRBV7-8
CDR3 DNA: TGTGCCAGCAGCTTAGTCCCCAGCGGGGGGGCCACGCAGTATTTT
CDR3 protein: CASSLVPSGGATQYF

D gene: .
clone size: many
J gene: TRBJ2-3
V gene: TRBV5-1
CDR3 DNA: TGCGCCAGCAGCCGAACCTACCAGGATCACATCACAGATACGCAGTATTTT
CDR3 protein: CASSRTYQDHITDTQYF

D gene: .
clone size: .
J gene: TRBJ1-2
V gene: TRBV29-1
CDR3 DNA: TGCAGCGCCCAAGGTTATACCGCAGACTATGGCTACACCTTC
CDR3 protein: CSAQGYTADYGYTF

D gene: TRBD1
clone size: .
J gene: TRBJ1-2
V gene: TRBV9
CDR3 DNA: TGTGCCAGCAGCAAGTCCGGGACAGGGGTAAACTATGGCTACACCTTC
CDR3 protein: CASSKSGTGVNYGYTF

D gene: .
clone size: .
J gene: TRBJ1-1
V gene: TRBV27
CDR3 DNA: TGTGCCAGCAGGCCGGAGGCTAATCAGGGCAGCACTGAAGCTTTCTTT
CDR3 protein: CASRPEANQGSTEAFF

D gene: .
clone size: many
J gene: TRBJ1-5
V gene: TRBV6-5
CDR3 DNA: TGTGCCAGCAGTTACGGTGCAGGGACTCAGCCCCAGCATTTT
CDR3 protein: CASSYGAGTQPQHF

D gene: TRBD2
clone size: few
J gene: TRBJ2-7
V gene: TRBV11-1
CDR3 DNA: TGTGCCAGCAGCTGGGGACTAGCGGGAACAAACTACGAGCAGTACTTC
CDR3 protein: CASSWGLAGTNYEQYF

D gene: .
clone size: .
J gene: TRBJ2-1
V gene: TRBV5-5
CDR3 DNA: TGTGCCAGCAGCTTGGTGATAGGGATAGGCAATGAGCAGTTCTTC
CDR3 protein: CASSLVIGIGNEQFF

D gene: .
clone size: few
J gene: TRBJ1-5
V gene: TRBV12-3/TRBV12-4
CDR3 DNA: TGTGCCAGCAGGTCCGCCGGCCAGGGTGATCAGCCCCAGCATTTT
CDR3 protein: CASRSAGQGDQPQHF

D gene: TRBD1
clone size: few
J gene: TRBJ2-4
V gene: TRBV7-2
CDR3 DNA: TGTGCCAGCAGCTTCGGACAGGGAAGGGTCATTCAGTACTTC
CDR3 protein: CASSFGQGRVIQYF

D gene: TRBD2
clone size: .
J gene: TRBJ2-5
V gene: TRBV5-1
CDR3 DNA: TGCGCCAGCAGCCATACTAGCGGGGGGGCCAGAGAGACCCAGTACTTC
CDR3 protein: CASSHTSGGARETQYF

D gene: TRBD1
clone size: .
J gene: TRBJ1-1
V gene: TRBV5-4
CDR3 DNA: TGTGCCAGCAGTCACACCGGGACAGGGGCCATGAACACTGAAGCTTTCTTT
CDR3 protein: CASSHTGTGAMNTEAFF

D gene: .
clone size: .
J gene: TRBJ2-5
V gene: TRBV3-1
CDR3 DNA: TGTGCCAGCAGCCAAGAAGACCGGTCCCAGTACTTC
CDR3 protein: CASSQEDRSQYF

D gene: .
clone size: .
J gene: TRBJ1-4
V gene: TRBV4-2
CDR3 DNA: TGTGCCAGCAGCCCCCGCGAAGGCCTAAATGAAAAACTGTTTTTT
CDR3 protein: CASSPREGLNEKLFF

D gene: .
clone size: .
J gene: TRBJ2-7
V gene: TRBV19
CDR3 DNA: TGTGCCAGTAGTATAGACCTCAATATCCCCTCCTACGAGCAGTACTTC
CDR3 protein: CASSIDLNIPSYEQYF

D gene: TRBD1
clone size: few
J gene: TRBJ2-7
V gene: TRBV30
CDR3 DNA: TGTGCCTGGGGCTATGACAGGGTCGCCTACGAGCAGTACTTC
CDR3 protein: CAWGYDRVAYEQYF

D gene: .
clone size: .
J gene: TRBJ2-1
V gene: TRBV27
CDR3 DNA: TGTGCCAGCAGTTATCCGTTCTTC
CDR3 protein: CASSYPFF

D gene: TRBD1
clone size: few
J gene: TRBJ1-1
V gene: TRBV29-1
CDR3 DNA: TGCAGCGTTGAAGAGAACGACAGGGGACGCACTGAAGCTTTCTTT
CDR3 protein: CSVEENDRGRTEAFF

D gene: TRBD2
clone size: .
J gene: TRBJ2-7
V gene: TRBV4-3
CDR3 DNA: TGCGCCAGCAGCCAGGTTGTAGCGGGAAGCTCCTACGAGCAGTACTTC
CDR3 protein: CASSQVVAGSSYEQYF

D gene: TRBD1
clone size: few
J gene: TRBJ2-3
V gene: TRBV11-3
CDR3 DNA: TGTGCCAGCAGCCCCGGACAGGACTTAGATACGCAGTATTTT
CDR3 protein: CASSPGQDLDTQYF

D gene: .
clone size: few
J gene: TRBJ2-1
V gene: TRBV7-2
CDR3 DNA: TGTGCCAGCAGCATTCCCGGGGCCCATGAGCAGTTCTTC
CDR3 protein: CASSIPGAHEQFF

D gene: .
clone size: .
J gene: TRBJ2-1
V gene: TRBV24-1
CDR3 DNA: TGTGCCACCAGTGATCCCCCGGCTTTTGAGCAGTTCTTC
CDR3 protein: CATSDPPAFEQFF

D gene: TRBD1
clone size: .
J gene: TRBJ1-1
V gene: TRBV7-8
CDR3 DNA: TGTGCCAGCAGCCTAAGGGACAGGGGGACAATGAACACTGAAGCTTTCTTT
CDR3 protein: CASSLRDRGTMNTEAFF

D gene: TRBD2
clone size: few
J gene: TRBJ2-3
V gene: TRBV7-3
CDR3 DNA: TGTGCCAGCAGCTCCGGAGGGACTAGCGGGGGGGAAGGAGATACGCAGTATTTT
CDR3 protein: CASSSGGTSGGEGDTQYF

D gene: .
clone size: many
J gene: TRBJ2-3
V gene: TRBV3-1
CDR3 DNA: TGTGCCAGCAGCCAAGGTCTAACGCAGTATTTT
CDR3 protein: CASSQGLTQYF

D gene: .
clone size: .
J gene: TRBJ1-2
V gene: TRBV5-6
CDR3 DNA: TGTGCCAGCAGTCTCATATCGGGGGGTGGCTACACCTTC
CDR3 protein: CASSLISGGGYTF

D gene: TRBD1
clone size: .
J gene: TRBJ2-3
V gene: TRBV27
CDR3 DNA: TGTGCCAGCAGTACCATGGACAGGGGGTTAGGAGAAACAGATACGCAGTATTTT
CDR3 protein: CASSTMDRGLGETDTQYF

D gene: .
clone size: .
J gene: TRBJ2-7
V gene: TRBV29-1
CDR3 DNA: TGCAGCGTTGATGAGGGACTGGGGTCACGGCAGTACTTC
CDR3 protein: CSVDEGLGSRQYF

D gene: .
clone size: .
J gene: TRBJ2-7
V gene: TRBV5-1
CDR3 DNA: TGCGCCAGCAGGCCAGGCCTTCAGACCTACGAGCAGTACTTC
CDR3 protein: CASRPGLQTYEQYF

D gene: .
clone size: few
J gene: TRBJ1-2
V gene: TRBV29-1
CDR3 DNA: TGCAGCGTTGACAGGGAAGACTATGGCTACACCTTC
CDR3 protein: CSVDREDYGYTF

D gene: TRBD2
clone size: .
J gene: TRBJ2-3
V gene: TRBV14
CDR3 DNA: TGTGCCAGCAGCGTCCGACTAGCGGAACACACAGATACGCAGTATTTT
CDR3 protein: CASSVRLAEHTDTQYF

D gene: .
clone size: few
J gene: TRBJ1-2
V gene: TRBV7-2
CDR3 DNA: TGTGCCAGCAGCTCCCGGACACTAGAAGGACGTGGCTACACCTTC
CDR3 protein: CASSSRTLEGRGYTF

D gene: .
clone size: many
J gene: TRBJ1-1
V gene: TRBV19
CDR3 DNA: TGTGCCAGTAGACGGGGCGTCTCGAACACTGAAGCTTTCTTT
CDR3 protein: CASRRGVSNTEAFF

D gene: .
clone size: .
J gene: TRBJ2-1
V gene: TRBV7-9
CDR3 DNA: TGTGCCAGCAGCTTAGCGCCGCGGGGACCCTACAATGAGCAGTTCTTC
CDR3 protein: CASSLAPRGPYNEQFF

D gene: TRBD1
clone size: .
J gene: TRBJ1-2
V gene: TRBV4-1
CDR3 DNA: TGCGCCAGCAGCCAAATGATGACAGGGAACTATGGCTACACCTTC
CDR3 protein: CASSQMMTGNYGYTF